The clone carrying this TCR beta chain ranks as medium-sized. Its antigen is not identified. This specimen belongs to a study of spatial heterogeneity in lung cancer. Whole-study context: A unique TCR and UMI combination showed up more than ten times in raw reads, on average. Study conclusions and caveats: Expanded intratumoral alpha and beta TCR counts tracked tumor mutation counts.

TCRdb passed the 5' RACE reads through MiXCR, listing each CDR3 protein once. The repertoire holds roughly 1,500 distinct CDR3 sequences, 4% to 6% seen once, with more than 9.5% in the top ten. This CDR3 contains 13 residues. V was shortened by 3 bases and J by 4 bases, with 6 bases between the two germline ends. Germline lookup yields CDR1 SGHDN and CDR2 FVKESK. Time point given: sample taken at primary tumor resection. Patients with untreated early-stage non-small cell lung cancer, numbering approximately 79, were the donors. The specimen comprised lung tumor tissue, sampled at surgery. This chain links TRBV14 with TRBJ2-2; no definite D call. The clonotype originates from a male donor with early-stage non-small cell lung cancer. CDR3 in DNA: TGTGCCAGCAGCCACACAGTCACCGGGGAGCTGTTTTTT. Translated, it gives CASSHTVTGELFF.